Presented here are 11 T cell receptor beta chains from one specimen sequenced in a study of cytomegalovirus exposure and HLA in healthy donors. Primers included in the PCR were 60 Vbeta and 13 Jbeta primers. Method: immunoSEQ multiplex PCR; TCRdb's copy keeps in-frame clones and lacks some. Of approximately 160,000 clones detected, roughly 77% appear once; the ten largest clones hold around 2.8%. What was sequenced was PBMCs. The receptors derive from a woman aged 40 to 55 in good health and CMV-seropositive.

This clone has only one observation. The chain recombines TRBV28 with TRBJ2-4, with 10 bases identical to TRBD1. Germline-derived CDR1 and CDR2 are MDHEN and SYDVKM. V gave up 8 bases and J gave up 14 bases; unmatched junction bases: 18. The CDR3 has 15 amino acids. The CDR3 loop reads CASSLGTGDLKRKYF. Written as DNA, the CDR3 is TGTGCCAGCTCCCTAGGGACAGGGGATCTAAAACGAAAGTACTTC.

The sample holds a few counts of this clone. DNA of the CDR3: TGCGCCAGTGGCAGACAGGGAGAGACCCAGTACTTC. It codes for CASGRQGETQYF. The V call is TRBV10-2, the J call TRBJ2-5, with 7 bases matching TRBD1. Germline CDR1 is WSHSY and CDR2 is SAAADI. J was trimmed by 4 bases and V by 9 bases; bases with no gene match: 5. The CDR3 is 12 residues long.

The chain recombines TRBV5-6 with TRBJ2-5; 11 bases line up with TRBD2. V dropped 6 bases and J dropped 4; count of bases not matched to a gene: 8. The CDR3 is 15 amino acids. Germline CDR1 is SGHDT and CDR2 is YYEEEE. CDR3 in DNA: TGTGCCAGCAACCAGCTAGCGGGGGGAAGAGAGACCCAGTACTTC. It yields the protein CASNQLAGGRETQYF.

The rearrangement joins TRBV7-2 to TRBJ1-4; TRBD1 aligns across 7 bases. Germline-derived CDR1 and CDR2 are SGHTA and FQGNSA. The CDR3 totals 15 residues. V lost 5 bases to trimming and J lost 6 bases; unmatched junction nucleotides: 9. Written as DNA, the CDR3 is TGTGCCAGCAGCGCCCAGACAGGGAAGGATGAAAAACTGTTTTTT. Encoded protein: CASSAQTGKDEKLFF.

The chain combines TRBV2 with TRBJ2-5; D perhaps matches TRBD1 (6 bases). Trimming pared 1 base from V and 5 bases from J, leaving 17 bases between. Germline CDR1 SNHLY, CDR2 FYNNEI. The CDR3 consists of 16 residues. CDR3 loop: CASSEGFGRGGETQYF. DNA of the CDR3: TGTGCCAGCAGTGAAGGGTTCGGCAGGGGCGGGGAGACCCAGTACTTC.

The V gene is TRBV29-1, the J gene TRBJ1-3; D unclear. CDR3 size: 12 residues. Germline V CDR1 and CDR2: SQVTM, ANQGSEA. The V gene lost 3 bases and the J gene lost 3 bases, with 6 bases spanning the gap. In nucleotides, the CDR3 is TGCAGCGTTGACGGGATTGGAAACACCATATATTTT. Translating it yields CSVDGIGNTIYF.

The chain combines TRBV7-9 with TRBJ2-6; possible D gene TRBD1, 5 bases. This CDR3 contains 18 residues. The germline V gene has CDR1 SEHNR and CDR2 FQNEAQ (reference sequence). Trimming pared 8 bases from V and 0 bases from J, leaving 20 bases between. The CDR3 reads CASCQGPFQLSGANVLTF. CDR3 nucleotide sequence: TGTGCCAGCTGTCAGGGTCCATTTCAACTCTCTGGGGCCAACGTCCTGACTTTC.

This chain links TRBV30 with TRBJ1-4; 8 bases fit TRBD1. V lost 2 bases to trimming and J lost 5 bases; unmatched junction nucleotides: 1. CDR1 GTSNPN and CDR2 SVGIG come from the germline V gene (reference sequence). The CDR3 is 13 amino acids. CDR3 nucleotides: TGTGCCTGGAGTAGACAGGGGAATGAAAAACTGTTTTTT. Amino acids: CAWSRQGNEKLFF.

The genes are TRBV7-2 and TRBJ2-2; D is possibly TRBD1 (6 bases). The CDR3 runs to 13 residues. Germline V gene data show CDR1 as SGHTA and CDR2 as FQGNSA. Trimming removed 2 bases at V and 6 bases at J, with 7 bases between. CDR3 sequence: CASSLRQAGELFF. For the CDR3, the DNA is TGTGCCAGCAGCTTAAGACAGGCCGGGGAGCTGTTTTTT. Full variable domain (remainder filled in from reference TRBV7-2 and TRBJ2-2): GAGVSQSPSNKVTEKGKDVELRCDPISGHTALYWYRQSLGQGLEFLIYFQGNSAPDKSGLPSDRFSAERTGGSVSTLTIQRTQQEDSAVYLCASSLRQAGELFFGEGSRLTVL.

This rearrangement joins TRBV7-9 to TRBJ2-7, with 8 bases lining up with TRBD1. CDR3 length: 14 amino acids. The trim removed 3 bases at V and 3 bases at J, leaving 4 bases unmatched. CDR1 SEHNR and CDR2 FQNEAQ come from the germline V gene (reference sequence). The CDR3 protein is CASSFSGGVYEQYF. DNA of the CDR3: TGTGCCAGCAGCTTTTCAGGGGGCGTCTACGAGCAGTACTTC. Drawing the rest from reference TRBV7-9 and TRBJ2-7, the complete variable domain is DTGVSQNPRHKITKRGQNVTFRCDPISEHNRLYWYRQTLGQGPEFLTYFQNEAQLEKSRLLSDRFSAERPKGSFSTLEIQRTEQGDSAMYLCASSFSGGVYEQYFGPGTRLTVT.

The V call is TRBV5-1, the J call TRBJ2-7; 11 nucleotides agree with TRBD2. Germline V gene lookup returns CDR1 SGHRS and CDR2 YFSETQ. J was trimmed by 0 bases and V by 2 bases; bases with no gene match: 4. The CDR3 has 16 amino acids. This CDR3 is CASSLNSGGASYEQYF. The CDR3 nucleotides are TGCGCCAGCAGCTTAAATAGCGGGGGGGCCTCCTACGAGCAGTACTTC.